This TCR beta chain was found in a study of blood T cell repertoires in COVID-19. The assay was immunoSEQ multiplex PCR, and TCRdb's table has in-frame clones only and misses some. The sample contains 200,000 to 250,000 clones, around 80% of which appear only once. Participants were aged roughly 18 to 89 years from 20 to 30 US areas. Participant reports of clinical history set cohort assignment. Per the germline V gene, CDR1 is SNHLY and CDR2 is FYNNEI. Between the trimmed V and J ends, which lost 6 bases and 3 bases, there was a span of 14 bases. This CDR3 has 14 residues. The sample holds a few counts of this clone.

The clonotype originates from a man under 40 with acute COVID-19. Sequenced: PBMCs or T cells enriched from blood (not recorded which). V and J are TRBV2 and TRBJ1-2, with a possible D match to TRBD1 (5 bases). The CDR3 spells CASRGPRTDYGYTF. CDR3 DNA sequence: TGTGCCAGCAGGGGGCCTAGGACGGACTATGGCTACACCTTC. The whole variable domain, filled in from reference TRBV2 and TRBJ1-2, reads EPEVTQTPSHQVTQMGQEVILRCVPISNHLYFYWYRQILGQKVEFLVSFYNNEISEKSEIFDDQFSVERPDGSNFTLKIRSTKLEDSAMYFCASRGPRTDYGYTFGSGTRLTVV.